The rows below give T cell receptor beta chains drawn from one sample of a study of OX40 agonist ivuxolimab in advanced cancers. Repertoires were generated with immunoSEQ multiplex PCR, while TCRdb's copy carries only in-frame clones and drops some. The sample has 65,000 to 80,000 clones; 75% to 90% are singletons. This material consisted of CD4+ or CD8+ T cells sorted from blood, taken in a trial of the OX40 agonist ivuxolimab. These receptor sequences come from an adult with an advanced solid tumor such as melanoma, head and neck, liver or kidney cancer. CDR3s include the opening cysteine and the closing phenylalanine or tryptophan. A D gene is named only where the DNA matches it firmly. Only part of the rows carry a size: once, few, many, or a class if the clone is expanded.

TGTGCCAGCAGCTCTACAGAGTACAATGAGCAGTTCTTC,CASSSTEYNEQFF,-,TRBJ2-1,TRBV2,-
TGTGCCAGCAGCTTAGAGGAGTTCGCGGGCGGACCCTACAATGAGCAGTTCTTC,CASSLEEFAGGPYNEQFF,-,TRBJ2-1,TRBV7-9,-
TGTGCCAGTAGTATCCGGACCGGGGAGCTGTTTTTT,CASSIRTGELFF,few,TRBJ2-2,TRBV19,-
TGTGCCAGCAGCTCCCGACTAGCGGGAGTATCTACCGGGGAGCTGTTTTTT,CASSSRLAGVSTGELFF,-,TRBJ2-2,TRBV7-6,TRBD2
TGTGCCAGCAGCTCTCAACAGGGGCTAAGGACAGATACGCAGTATTTT,CASSSQQGLRTDTQYF,-,TRBJ2-3,TRBV5-4,TRBD1
TGTGCCAGCAGCTTGGACAGGGTGGGCGAGCAGTACTTC,CASSLDRVGEQYF,few,TRBJ2-7,TRBV7-9,TRBD1
TGTGCCAGTACCCGTCAGCTGAACACTGAAGCTTTCTTT,CASTRQLNTEAFF,-,TRBJ1-1,TRBV19,-
TGTGCCAGCAGTGAAGGGGGGGCGCTTTATGGCTACACCTTC,CASSEGGALYGYTF,-,TRBJ1-2,TRBV6-1,-
TGTGCCAGCAGTGAAGTGGAGGGAAACTATGGCTACACCTTC,CASSEVEGNYGYTF,-,TRBJ1-2,TRBV6-1,-
TGTGCCAGCAGCTTATCTCCGCAGGGAGGCTACGAGCAGTACTTC,CASSLSPQGGYEQYF,once,TRBJ2-7,TRBV7-2,-
TGTGCCAGTAGGACAGGGGGCGCTTCAGATACGCAGTATTTT,CASRTGGASDTQYF,-,TRBJ2-3,TRBV19,TRBD1
TGTGCCAGCAGCGTGGGACAGGGCGTCACCGGGGAGCTGTTTTTT,CASSVGQGVTGELFF,-,TRBJ2-2,TRBV9,TRBD1
TGTGCCAGCCTTGTTGTCGGGGACACAGAGCAGTTCTTC,CASLVVGDTEQFF,-,TRBJ2-1,TRBV7-9,-
TGTGCCAGCACCGGAGGACATAACTATGGCTACACCTTC,CASTGGHNYGYTF,once,TRBJ1-2,TRBV6-1,-
TGTGCCAGCAGTTACTCCAGGGGCCCGAACACTGAAGCTTTCTTT,CASSYSRGPNTEAFF,-,TRBJ1-1,TRBV6-5,-
TGTGCCAGTAGCAGACCCGCCGGCGATGAGCAGTTCTTC,CASSRPAGDEQFF,-,TRBJ2-1,TRBV19,-
TGTGCCAGCAGCCTCGGACAGGAGACGGGGTATGGCTACACCTTC,CASSLGQETGYGYTF,-,TRBJ1-2,TRBV5-6,TRBD1
TGTGCCAGCAGCCAAGATGAGGGCTCCTACAATGAGCAGTTCTTC,CASSQDEGSYNEQFF,-,TRBJ2-1,TRBV14,-
TGCGCCAGCAGCCTATTGGGACAGATGAACACTGAAGCTTTCTTT,CASSLLGQMNTEAFF,once,TRBJ1-1,TRBV5-1,TRBD1
TGTGCCACCAGCAGAGATAGATCGGCGGGGAAGGGGGCCAATCAGCCCCAGCATTTT,CATSRDRSAGKGANQPQHF,-,TRBJ1-5,TRBV15,TRBD1
TGTGCCAGCAGTGCGTGGGCGGGGGCTATGAACACTGAAGCTTTCTTT,CASSAWAGAMNTEAFF,-,TRBJ1-1,TRBV6-1,-
TGTGCCAGCAGTTATTCGACTAGGTCGGGGCAAGAGACCCAGTACTTC,CASSYSTRSGQETQYF,-,TRBJ2-5,TRBV6-9,-
TGTGCCAGTAGGATCGGTGAAGCTAACTATGGCTACACCTTC,CASRIGEANYGYTF,-,TRBJ1-2,TRBV19,-
TGTGCCAGCAGCGTAGGGGGACAGGCCTACTCTGGAAACACCATATATTTT,CASSVGGQAYSGNTIYF,-,TRBJ1-3,TRBV9,TRBD1
TGTGCCAGCAGTTCCCCGGGACTAGCGTTTTACAATGAGCAGTTCTTC,CASSSPGLAFYNEQFF,-,TRBJ2-1,TRBV28,TRBD2
TGTGCCAGCACCGAACTAGCGGGAGGGCCCAGCTCCTACAATGAGCAGTTCTTC,CASTELAGGPSSYNEQFF,-,TRBJ2-1,TRBV6-4,TRBD2
TGTGCCAGCATAGGTGGGAGGAGATCCGATACGCAGTATTTT,CASIGGRRSDTQYF,-,TRBJ2-3,TRBV2,-